This entry is about one T cell receptor (beta chain). The sample comes from a study of control samples from healthy donors and cancer patients. Profiled with immunoSEQ multiplex PCR; TCRdb holds only in-frame clones, not every one. The table records approximately 170,000 clones, 93% of them present only once. Germline V lookup: CDR1 MNHEY, CDR2 SVGAGI. The CDR3 runs 14 residues. V was pared by 2 bases and J by 5 bases, with 3 bases of the junction left unmatched. The chain employs TRBV6-5 and TRBJ1-2; 9 bases align to TRBD1. The sample taken for sequencing was blood. The source of this sequence is an older woman in good health. In DNA, the CDR3 is TGTGCCAGCAGTTACCGGGACAGGGTATATGGCTACACCTTC. It translates to CASSYRDRVYGYTF.